The 21 T cell receptor beta chains below were found in one sample sequenced in a study of blood T cells in healthy people across ages. With a J-beta primer mix and a sample-barcoded 5' primer, a second PCR ran roughly 6 to 11 cycles. TCRdb redid the calling of the 5' RACE reads with MiXCR, one entry per CDR3 protein. The table includes 750,000 to 950,000 distinct CDR3 sequences, roughly 25% detected once. Another study also made use of these data, one on T cells of mothers and their children.

Input material: blood. These TCRs come from a boy aged 5 to 17 in good health.

This rearrangement joins TRBV12-5 to TRBJ1-4, with D tentatively TRBD1 (5 bases). The germline V and J ends were trimmed by 8 bases and 3 bases, with 13 bases remaining between them. Per the germline V gene, CDR1 is LGHNT and CDR2 is FRNRAP. The CDR3 is made up of 14 amino acids. The CDR3 DNA follows: TGTGCTAGTAACGGCGGGGCGGCTAATGAAAAACTGTTTTTT. It codes for CASNGGAANEKLFF. The full variable domain, with the rest looked up from reference TRBV12-5 and TRBJ1-4, is DARVTQTPRHKVTEMGQEVTMRCQPILGHNTVFWYRQTMMQGLELLAYFRNRAPLDDSGMPKDRFSAEMPDATLATLKIQPSEPRDSAVYFCASNGGAANEKLFFGSGTQLSVL.

The rearrangement links TRBV25-1 to TRBJ2-4; TRBD2 might be the D (6 bases). The CDR3 runs 14 residues. Germline CDR1 is MGHDK and CDR2 is SYGVNS. The ends were cut back, 3 bases at V and 8 bases at J, with 14 bases in the middle. CDR3 amino acids: CASSDWRGGDIQYF. The CDR3 nucleotides read TGTGCCAGCAGTGATTGGCGGGGAGGCGACATTCAGTACTTC.

This chain links TRBV5-1 with TRBJ1-2; a possible D gene is TRBD1 (6 bases). Germline CDR1 reads SGHRS; CDR2 reads YFSETQ. Deletions cut 4 bases from V and 3 bases from J, with 13 bases between. This CDR3 has 14 residues. The CDR3 loop reads CASSVWTEDYGYTF. The DNA of the CDR3 is TGCGCCAGCAGCGTCTGGACAGAGGACTATGGCTACACCTTC.

This rearrangement joins TRBV3-1 to TRBJ2-5, with D perhaps matching TRBD1 (6 bases). Germline V gene sequence: CDR1 LGHDT, CDR2 YNNKEL (reference sequence). The ends were cut back, 4 bases at V and 1 base at J, with 19 bases in the middle. CDR3 size: 17 residues. Written as DNA, the CDR3 is TGTGCCAGCAGCCTCCAAGGGGGACAACCGGCCCAAGAGACCCAGTACTTC. It codes for CASSLQGGQPAQETQYF.

The chain joins TRBV28 to TRBJ2-5; possibly TRBD2 for D (6 bases). The length of the CDR3 is 15 residues. The germline gives CDR1 MDHEN, CDR2 SYDVKM. V was cut by 6 bases and J by 2 bases, with 16 bases left in between. The CDR3 is CASSTASVLQETQYF. The CDR3 coding sequence is TGTGCCAGCAGCACGGCTAGCGTACTACAAGAGACCCAGTACTTC.

The CDR3 loop is CASSPGFSGGVETQYF. The CDR3 DNA reads as TGTGCCAGCAGTCCCGGCTTTAGCGGGGGGGTGGAGACCCAGTACTTC. The chain carries TRBV2 and TRBJ2-5, with TRBD2 matching over 11 bases. CDR1 and CDR2 from the germline V gene are SNHLY and FYNNEI. The CDR3 runs 16 residues. The trim removed 5 bases at V and 5 bases at J, leaving 10 bases unmatched.

V is TRBV20-1 and J is TRBJ2-5; TRBD2 aligns across 13 bases. The CDR3 covers 15 residues. V trimming: 1 base; J trimming: 5 bases; junction bases outside the gene matches: 4. Germline V gene lookup returns CDR1 DFQATT and CDR2 SNEGSKA (reference sequence). The CDR3: CSARGLAGGQETQYF. DNA of the CDR3: TGCAGTGCTAGAGGACTAGCGGGGGGCCAGGAGACCCAGTACTTC.

The gene calls are TRBV24-1 and TRBJ1-1; D possibly corresponds to TRBD1 (5 bases). The CDR3 runs to 12 residues. CDR1 and CDR2 (germline): KGHDR, SFDVKD. V was clipped by 9 bases and J by 1 base, with 8 bases between them. The CDR3 nucleotides are TGTGCCACCTCTCAGGGGAACACTGAAGCTTTCTTT. Encoded protein: CATSQGNTEAFF.

This clonotype came up a few times. V and J are TRBV3-1 and TRBJ2-5; 7 positions agree with TRBD2. CDR1 LGHDT and CDR2 YNNKEL come from the germline V gene (reference sequence). The CDR3 has 16 amino acids. Trimming at V came to 6 bases and at J to 2 bases, leaving 12 bases not matched to a gene. DNA for the CDR3: TGTGCCAGCAGTCGACCGGGACTATCGAAACAAGAGACCCAGTACTTC. Translation: CASSRPGLSKQETQYF.

The chain employs TRBV18 and TRBJ1-6; D not certain. With 6 bases removed from V and 7 bases from J, the gap between germline ends came to 13 bases. CDR3 length: 14 amino acids. Germline CDR1 KGHSH, CDR2 LQKENI. Here the CDR3 DNA reads TGTGCCAGCTCTCCTGGCGCGGGAAATTCACCCCTCCACTTT. As protein: CASSPGAGNSPLHF.

This clonotype was recorded at least ten times. V is TRBV7-9 and J is TRBJ2-5; D is unclear. This CDR3 is 13 amino acids long. Germline CDR1 SEHNR, CDR2 FQNEAQ (reference sequence). V was trimmed by 2 bases and J by 4 bases, leaving 8 bases between them. The DNA of the CDR3 is TGTGCCAGCAGCTTACCTAGAGCAGAGACCCAGTACTTC. It is translated as CASSLPRAETQYF.

The gene calls are TRBV28 and TRBJ2-5; 8 nucleotides match TRBD1. The CDR3 length is 16 residues. The V gene end was trimmed by 1 base and the J gene end by 6 bases; junction bases not matched to a gene: 10. Germline lookup yields CDR1 MDHEN and CDR2 SYDVKM. The CDR3: CASSLFEVDRGKTQYF. CDR3 DNA: TGTGCCAGCAGTTTATTCGAGGTCGACAGGGGAAAGACCCAGTACTTC.

V and J are TRBV20-1 and TRBJ1-2; D unclear. The germline V and J ends were trimmed by 6 bases and 8 bases, with 13 bases remaining between them. Germline CDR1 and CDR2: DFQATT and SNEGSKA (reference sequence). This CDR3 region has 11 residues. CDR3 nucleotide sequence: TGCAGTGCGCGACACGCCGAGGGCTACACCTTC. Its translation: CSARHAEGYTF.

This clonotype was counted a few times. The genes are TRBV5-1 and TRBJ1-4; D gene unclear. From germline, CDR1 is SGHRS and CDR2 YFSETQ. V lost 4 bases and J 8 bases, leaving 9 bases between the germline ends. The CDR3 covers 12 residues. CDR3 sequence (DNA): TGCGCCAGCAGCGGGTCGGTCGAAAAACTGTTTTTT. Translating gives CASSGSVEKLFF.

This clonotype showed up just a few times. The chain recombines TRBV29-1 with TRBJ2-3; TRBD1 agrees at 10 bases. This CDR3 is 17 amino acids long. Germline CDR1 reads SQVTM; CDR2 reads ANQGSEA. V was clipped by 5 bases and J by 1 base; unmatched bases: 12. In nucleotides, the CDR3 is TGCAGCGTTTCTCGGGAGTCCGGGACAGGGGGCACAGATACGCAGTATTTT. Protein: CSVSRESGTGGTDTQYF.

This chain uses TRBV6-2 or TRBV6-3 with TRBJ1-1; D unresolved. This CDR3 has 12 amino acids. Trimming cost V 4 bases and J 5 bases, with 8 bases left between them. Germline V gene sequence: CDR1 MNHEY, CDR2 SVGEGT. CDR3 region: CASSFVKTEAFF. The CDR3 nucleotides are TGTGCCAGCAGTTTTGTTAAAACTGAAGCTTTCTTT.

The V call is TRBV5-1, the J call TRBJ2-7; D assignment may be TRBD1 or TRBD2 (6 bases each). Deletions cut 0 bases from V and 0 bases from J, with 10 bases between. The CDR3 is 15 amino acids. The germline V gene has CDR1 SGHRS and CDR2 YFSETQ. The CDR3 here is CASSLAGASSYEQYF. As DNA, the CDR3 is TGCGCCAGCAGCTTGGCGGGGGCCAGCTCCTACGAGCAGTACTTC.

The chain is built from TRBV2 and TRBJ2-5; D unclear. The J call may not be correct, given that the DNA end is closer to TRBJ2-7. The CDR3 contains 15 residues. CDR1 SNHLY and CDR2 FYNNEI come from the germline V gene. The CDR3 coding sequence is TGTGCCAGCAGTGAAGCGCTTCGAGACTTCGACGAGCAGTACTTC. This gives the protein CASSEALRDFDEQYF.

The rearrangement joins TRBV5-1 to TRBJ2-5; 10 bases match TRBD1. This CDR3 comprises 14 residues. Per the germline V gene, CDR1 is SGHRS and CDR2 is YFSETQ. J gave up 5 bases and V 4 bases, and 5 bases lay outside the gene matches. The CDR3 protein is CASSRDRGSETQYF. For the CDR3, the DNA is TGCGCCAGCAGCCGGGACAGGGGAAGTGAGACCCAGTACTTC.

This clonotype was picked up a small number of times. This chain uses TRBV5-1 with TRBJ2-5, with 11 bases identical to TRBD1. The DNA matches TRBJ2-7 better at its end, which makes the J call doubtful. CDR1 is SGHRS and CDR2 is YFSETQ in the germline V gene. The CDR3 is made up of 16 amino acids. CDR3 loop: CASSWGSGTGGYEQYF. In nucleotides, the CDR3 is TGCGCCAGCAGCTGGGGCTCCGGGACAGGGGGCTACGAGCAGTACTTC.

This clonotype was seen a handful of times. J is TRBJ2-3 and V is TRBV24-1; maybe TRBD1 (5 bases). The CDR3 runs 15 residues. Germline loops: CDR1 KGHDR, CDR2 SFDVKD. Deletions cut 6 bases from V and 3 bases from J, with 15 bases between. The CDR3 loop is CATSSASQETDTQYF. For the CDR3, the DNA is TGTGCCACCAGTTCCGCCTCACAGGAAACAGATACGCAGTATTTT.